A single sample is the source of the 26 T cell receptor beta chains below, sequenced in a study of early T cells in non-severe SARS-CoV-2 infection. TCRdb reprocessed the 5' RACE reads with MiXCR, giving one entry per CDR3 protein. The table records 100,000 to 150,000 distinct CDR3 sequences, approximately 15% of them present only once. The sample was whole blood. Source of these receptors: an adult who was a healthcare worker with PCR-confirmed SARS-CoV-2 infection or an uninfected control (not recorded which).

This clonotype was observed many times. The chain is built from TRBV11-2 and TRBJ2-1, with TRBD2 identical over 9 bases. Germline V CDR1 and CDR2: SGHAT, FQNNGV. V trimming: 5 bases; J trimming: 6 bases; junction bases outside the gene matches: 8. The CDR3 runs 15 residues. This chain's CDR3 is CASSPQAGGSNEQFF. CDR3 nucleotide sequence: TGTGCCAGCAGCCCTCAAGCGGGGGGCTCCAATGAGCAGTTCTTC.

This clonotype appeared a few times. This chain connects TRBV20-1 to TRBJ2-4; a weak D match, TRBD1 (6 bases). The CDR3 covers 15 residues. Per the germline V gene, CDR1 is DFQATT and CDR2 is SNEGSKA (reference sequence). V was cut by 3 bases and J by 0 bases, with 12 bases left in between. The CDR3 region has the DNA TGCAGTGCTAGGGAACAGGGCCTAGCCAAAAACATTCAGTACTTC. Translated: CSAREQGLAKNIQYF.

The chain uses TRBV30 and TRBJ1-2; D possibly corresponds to TRBD1 (6 bases). The germline V and J ends were trimmed by 5 bases and 8 bases, with 15 bases remaining between them. The CDR3 is 12 residues long. Per the germline V gene, CDR1 is GTSNPN and CDR2 is SVGIG (reference sequence). Here the CDR3 reads CAWGAGAKGYTF. The CDR3 nucleotides are TGTGCCTGGGGGGCGGGGGCGAAGGGCTACACCTTC.

At least ten counts were recorded for this clonotype. The chain recombines TRBV4-2 with TRBJ1-2; a weak D match, TRBD1 (5 bases). Trimming removed 5 bases from V and 4 bases from J, with 17 bases in between. The CDR3 is 15 residues long. In germline, CDR1 is LGHNA, CDR2 YNFKEQ. DNA for the CDR3: TGTGCCAGCAGCATGCTTCAGGGAGGGACCTATGGCTACACCTTC. It yields the protein CASSMLQGGTYGYTF.

This clonotype occurred a few times. CDR3: CSASSTGTSPGDTQYF. The CDR3 DNA reads as TGCAGTGCCAGCTCGACCGGGACTTCCCCCGGGGATACGCAGTATTTT. V is TRBV20-1 and J is TRBJ2-3; D may be TRBD2 (6 bases). The V gene lost 6 bases and the J gene lost 6 bases, with 25 bases spanning the gap. From germline, CDR1 is DFQATT and CDR2 SNEGSKA (reference sequence). This CDR3 region has 16 residues.

About this clonotype itself: Possible read error: a much larger clone is one base away. The J gene is TRBJ2-3, the V gene TRBV5-1, with D hard to call. The CDR3 is 14 amino acids. Germline CDR1 and CDR2: SGHRS and YFSETQ. The CDR3 here is CTSSFSGSTDTQYF. DNA of the CDR3: TGCACCAGCAGCTTCTCCGGGTCGACAGATACGCAGTATTTT.

This clonotype has only a few counts. The rearrangement joins TRBV19 to TRBJ2-2; the D gene is possibly TRBD2 (5 bases). Germline V gives CDR1 LNHDA, CDR2 SQIVND (reference sequence). This CDR3 region has 14 residues. V dropped 3 bases and J dropped 1 base, with 6 bases sitting between them. Written as DNA, the CDR3 is TGTGCCAGTAGTATTGCGGGGAACACCGGGGAGCTGTTTTTT. This translates into CASSIAGNTGELFF.

This chain uses TRBV9 with TRBJ1-3; D is perhaps TRBD1 (5 bases). The CDR3 contains 16 residues. Germline-derived CDR1 and CDR2 are SGDLS and YYNGEE. V shed 0 bases and J shed 0 bases, with 10 bases lying between them. The CDR3 here is CASSVEMRGSGNTIYF. The CDR3, as DNA: TGTGCCAGCAGCGTAGAGATGAGGGGCTCTGGAAACACCATATATTTT.

The genes are TRBV2 and TRBJ2-7; D remains ambiguous. The V gene lost 5 bases and the J gene lost 3 bases, with 11 bases spanning the gap. The CDR3 has 13 amino acids. The germline V gene encodes CDR1 SNHLY and CDR2 FYNNEI. This chain's CDR3 is CASSSREGYEQYF. The CDR3 nucleotides are TGTGCCAGCAGTAGTAGGGAAGGCTACGAGCAGTACTTC. Together with reference TRBV2 and TRBJ2-7, the CDR3 gives the full variable domain: EPEVTQTPSHQVTQMGQEVILRCVPISNHLYFYWYRQILGQKVEFLVSFYNNEISEKSEIFDDQFSVERPDGSNFTLKIRSTKLEDSAMYFCASSSREGYEQYFGPGTRLTVT.

The chain links TRBV30 to TRBJ2-7, with 7 bases that match TRBD1. The CDR3 runs to 15 residues. Trimming cost V 0 bases and J 4 bases; bases outside gene matches: 9. Germline CDR1 GTSNPN, CDR2 SVGIG (reference sequence). CDR3 in DNA: TGTGCCTGGAGTGTAGGGACAGACGCAAATTACGAGCAGTACTTC. Protein sequence: CAWSVGTDANYEQYF.

The CDR3 bases are TGCAGCGTTGAAGACACGGGGGTAGATACGCAGTATTTT. Protein product: CSVEDTGVDTQYF. This chain connects TRBV29-1 to TRBJ2-3; D perhaps matches TRBD2 (6 bases). V was pared by 0 bases and J by 5 bases, with 9 bases between. The germline V gene has CDR1 SQVTM and CDR2 ANQGSEA. The CDR3 extends over 13 amino acids.

The gene calls are TRBV20-1 and TRBJ1-4, with D tentatively TRBD1 (5 bases). CDR1 DFQATT and CDR2 SNEGSKA come from the germline V gene (reference sequence). This CDR3 contains 16 residues. Trimming took 5 bases from V and 5 from J, leaving 21 bases between them. The CDR3 loop reads CSASTSSGTVNEKLFF. CDR3 nucleotides: TGCAGTGCTTCAACGTCATCCGGGACCGTAAATGAAAAACTGTTTTTT.

This clonotype was detected only a few times. The V and J genes are TRBV4-1 and TRBJ2-2; the D is unclear. The CDR3 has 14 residues. Germline CDR1 and CDR2: MGHRA and YSYEKL. The V and J ends lost 4 bases and 7 bases respectively, with 13 bases between them. The chain's CDR3 is CASSPTTLVGELFF. CDR3 nucleotide sequence: TGCGCCAGCAGCCCTACCACCCTTGTCGGGGAGCTGTTTTTT.

The gene calls are TRBV11-1 and TRBJ1-5, with D hard to call. This CDR3 comprises 14 residues. Trimming shortened V by 4 bases and J by 4 bases, and 11 bases separated the two germline ends. The germline CDR1 and CDR2 sequences are SGHAT and FQDESV (reference sequence). The CDR3 region is CASSSHPQNQPQHF. CDR3 DNA sequence: TGTGCCAGCAGCTCTCACCCACAAAATCAGCCCCAGCATTTT. The full variable domain, completed using reference TRBV11-1 and TRBJ1-5, is EAEVAQSPRYKITEKSQAVAFWCDPISGHATLYWYRQILGQGPELLVQFQDESVVDDSQLPKDRFSAERLKGVDSTLKIQPAELGDSAMYLCASSSHPQNQPQHFGDGTRLSIL.

This clonotype has ten or more counts. The chain has TRBV10-3 and TRBJ2-2; 7 bases are a match to TRBD1. CDR3 length: 16 residues. Germline CDR1 ENHRY, CDR2 SYGVKD. Trimming took 6 bases from V and 1 from J; bases not matched to a gene: 8. CDR3 sequence (DNA): TGTGCCATCAGCGAGGAACAGGGGCTGAACACCGGGGAGCTGTTTTTT. Its translation is CAISEEQGLNTGELFF.

This chain uses TRBV6-1 with TRBJ2-7; maybe TRBD1 (5 bases). Trimming cost V 4 bases and J 2 bases, with 9 bases left between them. CDR1 is MNHNS and CDR2 is SASEGT in the germline V gene. The CDR3 totals 13 residues. CDR3 residues: CASSVGATYEQYF. The CDR3 DNA is TGTGCCAGCAGTGTTGGGGCGACCTACGAGCAGTACTTC.

In this sample, this clonotype turned up many times. This chain uses TRBV18 with TRBJ1-1; no clear D gene. The germline gives CDR1 KGHSH, CDR2 LQKENI. This CDR3 spans 14 amino acids. The V and J ends lost 3 bases and 1 base respectively, with 9 bases between them. CDR3 coding DNA: TGTGCCAGCTCACCCGCCGGCGGGAACACTGAAGCTTTCTTT. Translating gives CASSPAGGNTEAFF.

This clonotype was counted between two and nine times. The chain links TRBV7-9 to TRBJ2-7; 13 nucleotides align to TRBD2. Germline CDR1 and CDR2: SEHNR and FQNEAQ (reference sequence). This CDR3 has 17 residues. V lost 2 bases, J lost 3 bases, and 7 bases stayed unmatched. CDR3 loop: CASSLLSWTSGGYEQYF. The CDR3 DNA sequence: TGTGCCAGCAGCTTATTATCCTGGACTAGCGGGGGCTACGAGCAGTACTTC.

This clonotype was picked up many times. The chain employs TRBV19 and TRBJ1-5; D is possibly TRBD1 (6 bases). Germline CDR1 and CDR2: LNHDA and SQIVND (reference sequence). CDR3 size: 18 residues. Between the trimmed V and J ends, which lost 5 bases and 4 bases, there was a span of 24 bases. The CDR3 loop reads CASSPPRDTYTLNQPQHF. CDR3 sequence (DNA): TGTGCCAGTAGTCCCCCAAGGGACACCTATACCTTAAATCAGCCCCAGCATTTT.

The chain joins TRBV5-1 to TRBJ1-3; D gene unclear. V lost 3 bases to trimming and J lost 1 base, with 8 bases between them. Germline V lookup: CDR1 SGHRS, CDR2 YFSETQ. This CDR3 spans 14 amino acids. CDR3 sequence: CASSSGWSGNTIYF. CDR3 in DNA: TGCGCCAGCAGCTCGGGTTGGTCTGGAAACACCATATATTTT.

This clonotype was observed a handful of times. The chain carries TRBV7-9 and TRBJ1-3, with D hard to call. The CDR3 totals 19 residues. Trimming took off 2 bases at V and 1 base at J, with 21 bases between the two ends. Germline V gene data show CDR1 as SEHNR and CDR2 as FQNEAQ (reference sequence). CDR3 coding DNA: TGTGCCAGCAGCTTAACTAGCGGGCTTGGCCGCGGATCTGGAAACACCATATATTTT. This translates into CASSLTSGLGRGSGNTIYF.

This chain uses TRBV7-8 with TRBJ1-3; D gene ambiguous. The V gene lost 0 bases and the J gene lost 3 bases, with 9 bases spanning the gap. CDR1 SGHVS and CDR2 FQNEAQ come from the germline V gene. This CDR3 comprises 15 residues. The CDR3 loop reads CASSLALTDGNTIYF. The CDR3 region has the DNA TGTGCCAGCAGCTTAGCGCTGACGGATGGAAACACCATATATTTT.

Only a few counts were recorded for this clonotype. This chain uses TRBV14 with TRBJ2-2; tentatively, D is TRBD1 (5 bases). The germline CDR1 and CDR2 sequences are SGHDN and FVKESK. The CDR3 runs to 14 residues. V dropped 0 bases and J dropped 7 bases, with 9 bases sitting between them. The CDR3 loop is CASSQDRQGGELFF. Written as DNA, the CDR3 is TGTGCCAGCAGCCAAGATAGGCAGGGCGGGGAGCTGTTTTTT.

This chain links TRBV6-2 or TRBV6-3 with TRBJ2-1; 11 bases line up with TRBD1. After removal of 7 bases from V and 9 bases from J, the junction contained 14 bases not matched to a gene. The germline V gene encodes CDR1 MNHEY and CDR2 SVGEGT. The CDR3 is made up of 16 amino acids. The CDR3 loop is CASTRVPRDRGTEQFF. CDR3 nucleotide sequence: TGTGCCAGCACCAGAGTCCCCCGGGACAGGGGGACTGAGCAGTTCTTC.

This clonotype was found a few times. The chain uses TRBV5-1 and TRBJ2-3; 12 bases agree with TRBD2. The V segment lost 7 bases and the J segment 0 bases; nucleotides outside the gene matches: 9. The length of the CDR3 is 17 residues. Germline V CDR1 and CDR2: SGHRS, YFSETQ. The CDR3 protein is CASRRLAGVSSTDTQYF. CDR3 bases: TGCGCCAGCCGGAGACTAGCGGGGGTCTCTAGCACAGATACGCAGTATTTT. Full variable domain (missing parts from reference TRBV5-1 and TRBJ2-3): KAGVTQTPRYLIKTRGQQVTLSCSPISGHRSVSWYQQTPGQGLQFLFEYFSETQRNKGNFPGRFSGRQFSNSRSEMNVSTLELGDSALYLCASRRLAGVSSTDTQYFGPGTRLTVL.

This clonotype was observed a handful of times. J is TRBJ2-3 and V is TRBV15; tentatively, D is TRBD2 (6 bases). The CDR3 has 15 residues. The V gene lost 1 base and the J gene lost 2 bases, with 10 bases spanning the gap. CDR1 and CDR2 (germline): LNHNV, YYDKDF (reference sequence). In nucleotides, the CDR3 is TGTGCCACCAGCAGAGTTAGCGGCATCACAGATACGCAGTATTTT. Translating gives CATSRVSGITDTQYF.